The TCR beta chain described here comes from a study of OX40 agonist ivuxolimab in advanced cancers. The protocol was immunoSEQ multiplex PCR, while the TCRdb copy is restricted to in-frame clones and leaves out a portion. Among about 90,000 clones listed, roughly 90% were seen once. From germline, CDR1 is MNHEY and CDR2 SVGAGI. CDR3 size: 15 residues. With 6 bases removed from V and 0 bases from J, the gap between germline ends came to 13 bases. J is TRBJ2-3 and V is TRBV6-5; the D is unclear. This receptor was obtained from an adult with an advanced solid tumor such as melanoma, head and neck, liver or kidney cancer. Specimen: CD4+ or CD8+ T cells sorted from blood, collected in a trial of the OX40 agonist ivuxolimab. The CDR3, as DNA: TGTGCCAGCAGGGCATCGGTGGCTAGCACAGATACGCAGTATTTT. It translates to CASRASVASTDTQYF.